The sample holds many counts of the clone carrying this TCR beta chain. Its antigen is still unknown. This sample is part of a study of CD8 T cells in ankylosing spondylitis. Libraries for TCR beta were made by quantitative 5'-RACE with molecular barcodes. TCRdb independently ran MiXCR on the 5' RACE reads; one entry per CDR3 protein. This sample carries some 38,000 distinct CDR3 sequences, approximately 3% of them seen once, and the ten largest clones take around 2.8%. V was pared by 0 bases and J by 6 bases, with 12 bases between. CDR3 length equals 14 residues. Germline values: CDR1 SGDLS, CDR2 YYNGEE. Points from the study as a whole: What appeared characteristic of ankylosing spondylitis blood was a TCR beta motif of several highly homologous variants. In ankylosing spondylitis patients, matched synovial fluid reportedly showed significant enrichment of disease-linked clones.

Material: blood, either unsorted or a sorted T cell fraction (not recorded which). The origin of this receptor is a male donor with ankylosing spondylitis or in good health (not recorded which). The rearrangement uses TRBV9 and TRBJ2-5; D may match TRBD1 or TRBD2 (5 bases each). CDR3 sequence (DNA): TGTGCCAGCAGCGTAGATGAGGGGAAAAAGACCCAGTACTTC. It specifies CASSVDEGKKTQYF.